Each of the 20 T cell receptor beta chains below was sequenced from the same sample in a study of blood T cells in healthy people across ages (dated by TCRdb to the mid-2010s). Receptors were amplified or captured by 5' RACE. Data came from an Illumina HiSeq 2500. A second PCR of roughly 7 to 12 cycles was run with a J-beta primer mix and a sample-barcoded 5' primer. TCRdb reprocessed the public reads (quality trimming at Q25 with fastp, clone calling with MiXCR) and kept in-frame beta chains. Under each unique CDR3 protein, matching rows form one entry showing the most common genes and DNA. This sample comprises some 850,000 distinct CDR3 sequences, about 26% of them detected only once. The top ten hold approximately 2.9% of the sample. A further study also used this sample, focusing on T cells of mothers and their children.

Sequencing used blood. Every receptor here comes from a boy under 18 in good health.

This clonotype was detected only a few times. The chain uses TRBV6-1 and TRBJ1-2; 7 positions match TRBD1. V lost 5 bases to trimming and J lost 5 bases; unmatched junction nucleotides: 11. The CDR3 runs 15 residues. The germline CDR1 and CDR2 sequences are MNHNS and SASEGT. CDR3 residues: CASSRSGTVKYGYTF. The CDR3 bases are TGTGCCAGCAGTAGGTCCGGGACAGTCAAGTATGGCTACACCTTC.

The chain combines TRBV7-2 with TRBJ2-4; no clear D gene. V lost 3 bases and J lost 2, with 8 bases in between. The CDR3 covers 14 residues. Germline CDR1 is SGHTA and CDR2 is FQGNSA. The CDR3 DNA sequence: TGTGCCAGCAGCTTGGCACAGACCAAAAACATTCAGTACTTC. This encodes CASSLAQTKNIQYF.

This clonotype has only a few counts. The genes are TRBV9 and TRBJ2-3; no clear D. This CDR3 is built from 16 residues. The V gene lost 0 bases and the J gene lost 2 bases, with 13 bases spanning the gap. Germline lookup yields CDR1 SGDLS and CDR2 YYNGEE. CDR3: CASSVGPTTPTDTQYF. CDR3 in DNA: TGTGCCAGCAGCGTAGGACCTACCACCCCCACAGATACGCAGTATTTT.

The V call is TRBV2, the J call TRBJ2-4; 7 bases map to TRBD2. The CDR3 sequence is 12 residues long. Per the germline V gene, CDR1 is SNHLY and CDR2 is FYNNEI. The trim removed 8 bases at V and 6 bases at J, leaving 4 bases unmatched. The CDR3 region is CASQRGTNIQYF. In DNA form, the CDR3 reads TGTGCCAGCCAGCGGGGCACAAACATTCAGTACTTC.

V gene TRBV27 combines with J gene TRBJ1-4; 8 bases map to TRBD1. Per germline, CDR1 MNHEY and CDR2 SMNVEV (reference sequence). V lost 5 bases to trimming and J lost 7 bases; unmatched junction nucleotides: 9. The CDR3 is 15 amino acids. CDR3: CASSPDRARAEKLFF. The CDR3 coding sequence is TGTGCCAGCAGTCCGGACAGGGCAAGGGCTGAAAAACTGTTTTTT.

Only one count was recorded for this clonotype. For the CDR3, the DNA is TGTGCCAGCAGTTCTATCCGGGACACCTACGAGCAGTACTTC. Protein sequence: CASSSIRDTYEQYF. The chain couples TRBV12-3 or TRBV12-4 to TRBJ2-7; D perhaps matches TRBD1 (6 bases). CDR3 size: 14 residues. Trimming took 4 bases from V and 2 from J, leaving 12 bases between them.

The chain uses TRBV7-9 and TRBJ1-2, with D possibly being TRBD1 (5 bases). CDR3 length equals 12 residues. Trimming stripped 6 bases from V and 3 bases from J, with 8 bases between. In germline, CDR1 is SEHNR, CDR2 FQNEAQ (reference sequence). The CDR3 sequence is CASRETDYGYTF. The CDR3 DNA reads TGTGCCAGCAGAGAGACAGACTATGGCTACACCTTC.

The rearrangement joins TRBV6-5 to TRBJ2-3; 11 nucleotides align to TRBD2. The CDR3 is 16 amino acids. Germline V gene lookup returns CDR1 MNHEY and CDR2 SVGAGI. V was pared by 5 bases and J by 2 bases, with 6 bases of the junction left unmatched. The CDR3: CASSNPSGGPTDTQYF. CDR3 sequence (DNA): TGTGCCAGCAGTAACCCTAGCGGGGGGCCCACAGATACGCAGTATTTT.

This clonotype was recorded a few times. This chain joins TRBV5-1 and TRBJ2-2, with a possible D match to TRBD1 (6 bases). V lost 7 bases, J lost 1 base, and 17 bases lay in between. The CDR3 runs 16 residues. Germline V gene lookup returns CDR1 SGHRS and CDR2 YFSETQ. The CDR3 DNA sequence: TGCGCCAGCCAATCAACCGGGACACGGAACACCGGGGAGCTGTTTTTT. This codes for CASQSTGTRNTGELFF.

This rearrangement joins TRBV5-6 to TRBJ2-5, with 10 bases matching TRBD1. The J call could be wrong; TRBJ2-1 is a better fit for the DNA end. CDR1 and CDR2 (germline): SGHDT, YYEEEE. This CDR3 has 15 residues. The CDR3 loop is CASSTGTGAVNEQFF. The CDR3 nucleotides read TGTGCCAGCAGCACAGGGACAGGGGCAGTCAATGAGCAGTTCTTC.

This chain joins TRBV4-2 and TRBJ2-7, with TRBD2 matching over 10 bases. With V trimmed by 1 base and J by 2 bases, 8 bases remained unmatched. CDR3 length: 17 amino acids. The germline V gene has CDR1 LGHNA and CDR2 YNFKEQ. CDR3 sequence: CASSQVASGGHPYEQYF. The DNA for the CDR3 is TGTGCCAGCAGCCAAGTGGCTAGCGGGGGCCACCCCTACGAGCAGTACTTC.

The chain joins TRBV5-1 to TRBJ1-3; no clear D gene. There are 15 residues in the CDR3. V dropped 0 bases and J dropped 1 base, with 8 bases sitting between them. Germline-derived CDR1 and CDR2 are SGHRS and YFSETQ. CDR3 region: CASSLGWSSGNTIYF. DNA of the CDR3: TGCGCCAGCAGCTTGGGGTGGAGTTCTGGAAACACCATATATTTT. Using reference TRBV5-1 and TRBJ1-3 for the parts outside the CDR3, the full variable domain is KAGVTQTPRYLIKTRGQQVTLSCSPISGHRSVSWYQQTPGQGLQFLFEYFSETQRNKGNFPGRFSGRQFSNSRSEMNVSTLELGDSALYLCASSLGWSSGNTIYFGEGSWLTVV.

The chain uses TRBV30 and TRBJ1-5; D gene unclear. The CDR3 has 13 residues. From germline, CDR1 is GTSNPN and CDR2 SVGIG (reference sequence). The ends were cut back, 3 bases at V and 5 bases at J, with 11 bases in the middle. The CDR3 DNA follows: TGTGCCTGGAGCGTTAAAGGCCATCAGCCCCAGCATTTT. It encodes CAWSVKGHQPQHF.

Only a few counts were recorded for this clonotype. This chain uses TRBV9 with TRBJ2-5; the D gene is possibly TRBD2 (5 bases). The J call is in doubt because the DNA end fits TRBJ2-7 better. The CDR3 totals 15 residues. Per the germline V gene, CDR1 is SGDLS and CDR2 is YYNGEE. CDR3 amino acids: CASSVGRESSYEQYF. CDR3 DNA sequence: TGTGCCAGCAGCGTAGGCCGGGAAAGCTCCTACGAGCAGTACTTC.

The rearrangement uses TRBV3-1 and TRBJ2-5, with D perhaps matching TRBD1 (5 bases). The J call may not be correct, given that the DNA end is closer to TRBJ2-7. Germline CDR1 LGHDT, CDR2 YNNKEL (reference sequence). The CDR3 contains 13 residues. The CDR3 is CASSRSRGYEQYF. CDR3 nucleotide sequence: TGTGCCAGCAGCCGGTCAAGGGGATACGAGCAGTACTTC.

The chain couples TRBV24-1 to TRBJ2-1, with D possibly TRBD2 on 6 matching bases. Trimming stripped 2 bases from V and 11 bases from J, with 24 bases between. CDR1 and CDR2 (germline): KGHDR, SFDVKD. The CDR3 spans 17 residues. The CDR3 bases are TGTGCCACCAGTGATTCAACTAGCCGGGAGCTTAAGGGAAAGCAGTTCTTC. It encodes CATSDSTSRELKGKQFF.

This clonotype has just a few counts. V gene TRBV20-1 combines with J gene TRBJ1-2; D may be TRBD1 (6 bases). The germline V gene has CDR1 DFQATT and CDR2 SNEGSKA (reference sequence). The CDR3 sequence is 15 residues long. V was shortened by 5 bases and J by 4 bases, with 20 bases between the two germline ends. CDR3 sequence (DNA): TGCAGTGCTGCAAGTCCGACAGGTTGGGGCTATGGCTACACCTTC. This encodes CSAASPTGWGYGYTF.

The chain has TRBV29-1 and TRBJ2-5; the match to TRBD2 covers 10 bases. The CDR3 sequence is 14 residues long. Germline lookup yields CDR1 SQVTM and CDR2 ANQGSEA. The V gene end was trimmed by 4 bases and the J gene end by 5 bases; junction bases not matched to a gene: 7. The CDR3 loop is CSVVASGGRETQYF. In DNA, the CDR3 is TGCAGCGTTGTAGCTAGCGGGGGTCGGGAGACCCAGTACTTC.

The chain uses TRBV6-5 and TRBJ2-5, with TRBD2 matching 7 bases. The V and J ends lost 0 bases and 2 bases, in that order; junction bases with no gene match: 6. CDR1 MNHEY and CDR2 SVGAGI come from the germline V gene. This CDR3 contains 16 residues. The DNA for the CDR3 is TGTGCCAGCAGTTACTCAAGCGCTAGCGGACAAGAGACCCAGTACTTC. Translation: CASSYSSASGQETQYF.

The chain joins TRBV20-1 to TRBJ2-1; TRBD2 might be the D (6 bases). V was shortened by 0 bases and J by 4 bases, with 16 bases between the two germline ends. The CDR3 is 16 amino acids. The germline V gene encodes CDR1 DFQATT and CDR2 SNEGSKA (reference sequence). In nucleotides, the CDR3 is TGCAGTGCTAGAGAACACGGGCGGGGAGATTACAATGAGCAGTTCTTC. Protein sequence: CSAREHGRGDYNEQFF.